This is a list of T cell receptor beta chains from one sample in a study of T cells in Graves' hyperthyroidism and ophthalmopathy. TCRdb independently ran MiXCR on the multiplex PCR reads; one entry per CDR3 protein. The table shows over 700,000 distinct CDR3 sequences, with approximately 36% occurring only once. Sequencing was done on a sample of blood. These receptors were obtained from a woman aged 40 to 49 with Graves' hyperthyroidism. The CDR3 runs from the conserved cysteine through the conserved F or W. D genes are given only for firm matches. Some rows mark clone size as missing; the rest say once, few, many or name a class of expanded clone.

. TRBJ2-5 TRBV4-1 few CASSRHHRETQETQYF TGCGCCAGCAGCCGACACCACAGGGAGACACAAGAGACCCAGTACTTC
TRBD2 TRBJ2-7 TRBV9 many CASSVGISGREEQYF TGTGCCAGCAGCGTAGGAATTAGCGGGAGGGAAGAGCAGTACTTC
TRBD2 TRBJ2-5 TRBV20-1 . CSAKSAGLAGETQYF TGCAGTGCTAAGTCTGCGGGACTAGCGGGAGAGACCCAGTACTTC
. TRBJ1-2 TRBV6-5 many CASSRGTPYGYTF TGTGCCAGCAGTCGCGGGACCCCCTATGGCTACACCTTC
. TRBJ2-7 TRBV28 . CASSLDTAVHEQYF TGTGCCAGCAGTCTTGACACCGCGGTCCACGAGCAGTACTTC
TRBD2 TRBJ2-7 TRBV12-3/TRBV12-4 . CASSLAQGGRAYEQYF TGTGCCAGCAGTTTAGCGCAAGGCGGGAGAGCCTACGAGCAGTACTTC
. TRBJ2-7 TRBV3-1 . CASSMRGAVEQYF TGTGCCAGCAGCATGAGGGGGGCGGTCGAGCAGTACTTC
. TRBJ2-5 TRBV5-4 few CASSLNLGSPQETQYF TGTGCCAGCAGCCTGAACCTTGGCTCACCCCAAGAGACCCAGTACTTC
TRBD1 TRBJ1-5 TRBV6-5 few CASSSGGGGPQHF TGTGCCAGCAGTTCAGGGGGTGGAGGGCCCCAGCATTTT
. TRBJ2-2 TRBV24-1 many CATSDLSSMTGNTGELFF TGTGCCACCAGTGATCTGTCGTCGATGACAGGAAACACCGGGGAGCTGTTTTTT
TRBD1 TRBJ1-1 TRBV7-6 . CASQGRQGVTEAFF TGTGCCAGCCAAGGGAGACAGGGGGTCACTGAAGCTTTCTTT
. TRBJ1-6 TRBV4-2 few CASSQVIQGFNSPLHF TGTGCCAGCAGCCAAGTGATCCAGGGGTTTAATTCACCCCTCCACTTT
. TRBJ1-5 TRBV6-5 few CASSYESLGNQPQHF TGTGCCAGCAGTTATGAGTCGTTAGGCAATCAGCCCCAGCATTTT
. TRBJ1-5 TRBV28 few CASSFRHREVWPQHF TGTGCCAGCAGTTTCCGACACAGGGAGGTGTGGCCCCAGCATTTT
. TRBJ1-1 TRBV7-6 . CASRKNGEVNTEAFF TGTGCCAGCAGGAAAAACGGGGAAGTGAACACTGAAGCTTTCTTT
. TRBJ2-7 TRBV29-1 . CSIQGHYEQYF TGCAGCATCCAGGGTCACTACGAGCAGTACTTC
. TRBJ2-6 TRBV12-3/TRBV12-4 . CASSLIAGAGAGANVLTF TGTGCCAGCAGTTTAATCGCGGGGGCAGGGGCTGGGGCCAACGTCCTGACTTTC
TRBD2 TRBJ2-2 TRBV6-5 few CASSYSGLGAAGELFF TGTGCCAGCAGTTACTCTGGACTAGGGGCCGCTGGGGAGCTGTTTTTT
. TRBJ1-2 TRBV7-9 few CASSASGTGIFSGYTF TGTGCCAGCAGCGCATCCGGGACGGGGATTTTTTCTGGCTACACCTTC
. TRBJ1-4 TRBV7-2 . CASSLEAGDGEKLFF TGTGCCAGCAGCTTAGAGGCGGGGGATGGTGAAAAACTGTTTTTT